These 17 T cell receptor beta chains originate from one sample sequenced in a study of blood T cell repertoires in COVID-19 (dated by TCRdb to the early 2020s). Library preparation was by the immunoSEQ multiplex PCR assay. The immuneACCESS repertoire file appears here via TCRdb, limited to in-frame rearrangements. These files lack a portion of the clones; in checked studies, under half of the deficit traces to unresolved V genes, and the cause of the others is not known. The sample table records some 170,000 clones; over 80% of these occur just once. The biggest ten clones account for 1.5% to 2% of the sample. What was sequenced was peripheral blood. Receptors originate from a woman aged 45-59 years with acute or convalescent COVID-19.

The chain combines TRBV27 with TRBJ2-5; tentatively, D is TRBD2 (5 bases). The CDR3 consists of 16 residues. Trimming stripped 6 bases from V and 5 bases from J, with 22 bases between. CDR1 MNHEY and CDR2 SMNVEV come from the germline V gene (reference sequence). CDR3 sequence: CASRGPRTARGETQYF. The CDR3 bases are TGTGCCAGCAGAGGCCCCCGGACGGCTAGAGGGGAGACCCAGTACTTC.

In this sample, this clone turned up once. The chain joins TRBV29-1 to TRBJ1-2; a possible D gene is TRBD1 (5 bases). This CDR3 is 12 amino acids long. The germline CDR1 and CDR2 sequences are SQVTM and ANQGSEA. V dropped 6 bases and J dropped 2 bases, with 10 bases sitting between them. The CDR3 sequence: CSVTVTNYGYTF. DNA of the CDR3: TGCAGCGTGACAGTAACCAACTATGGCTACACCTTC.

The genes are TRBV4-3 and TRBJ1-2; TRBD1 is a possible D gene (6 bases). V dropped 0 bases and J dropped 0 bases, with 14 bases sitting between them. The length of the CDR3 is 17 residues. Germline CDR1 and CDR2: LGHNA and YSLEER. The CDR3 here is CASSQDDTGTPNYGYTF. The DNA of the CDR3 is TGCGCCAGCAGCCAAGACGATACCGGGACACCTAACTATGGCTACACCTTC.

This sequence joins TRBV5-8 and TRBJ2-1; D may be TRBD1 (5 bases). The germline V and J ends were trimmed by 0 bases and 6 bases, with 13 bases remaining between them. Looked up from germline, CDR1 is SGHTS and CDR2 is YDEGEE. The CDR3 covers 15 residues. CDR3 nucleotides: TGTGCCAGCAGCTTGGGACAGCCTTGGGGCAATGAGCAGTTCTTC. Translation gives CASSLGQPWGNEQFF.

This chain joins TRBV3-1 (or the pseudogene TRBV3-2) and TRBJ1-4, with 7 bases matching TRBD1. Germline assignment: CDR1 LGHDT and CDR2 YNNKEL (reference sequence). There are 17 residues in the CDR3. J lost 0 bases, V lost 1 base, and 5 bases had no gene match. The CDR3 nucleotides are TGTGCCAGCAGCCAAGGCAGGGGGTCGGCAACTAATGAAAAACTGTTTTTT. Translated, it gives CASSQGRGSATNEKLFF.

The chain employs TRBV5-4 and TRBJ2-1, with a possible D match to TRBD2 (5 bases). V was shortened by 4 bases and J by 6 bases, with 14 bases between the two germline ends. Germline lookup yields CDR1 SGHNT and CDR2 YYREEE (reference sequence). This CDR3 has 14 amino acids. The CDR3 protein is CASSPPLRGNEQFF. For the CDR3, the DNA is TGTGCCAGCAGCCCCCCGCTTCGGGGCAATGAGCAGTTCTTC.

This clone showed up just a few times. CDR3: CSIPLGGGEKLFF. CDR3 bases: TGCAGCATCCCATTAGGGGGTGGCGAAAAACTGTTTTTT. The J gene is TRBJ1-4, the V gene TRBV29-1, with D perhaps TRBD1 (6 bases). The V end lost 8 bases, the J end lost 8 bases, and 18 bases lay between the germline ends. The CDR3 totals 13 residues. Germline V gene sequence: CDR1 SQVTM, CDR2 ANQGSEA. Looking up the rest from reference TRBV29-1 and TRBJ1-4 gives the full variable domain: SAVISQKPSRDICQRGTSLTIQCQVDSQVTMMFWYRQQPGQSLTLIATANQGSEATYESGFVIDKFPISRPNLTFSTLTVSNMSPEDSSIYLCSIPLGGGEKLFFGSGTQLSVL.

The V and J genes are TRBV6-2 or TRBV6-3 and TRBJ2-4; the D gene is possibly TRBD1 (6 bases). The germline V gene encodes CDR1 MNHEY and CDR2 SVGEGT. V lost 6 bases to trimming and J lost 0 bases, with 12 bases between them. This CDR3 is 15 amino acids long. This chain's CDR3 is CASSRTDLAKNIQYF. In nucleotides, the CDR3 is TGTGCCAGCAGCCGGACAGACTTAGCCAAAAACATTCAGTACTTC.

The chain has TRBV21-1 and TRBJ2-5; the table's D call, TRBD2, has no DNA check behind it. TRBV21-1 is tagged as a pseudogene. CDR3 length equals 13 residues. The CDR3 is CASNPRGEETQYF. DNA for the CDR3: TGTGCCAGCAACCCCCGGGGTGAAGAGACCCAGTACTTC.

The rearrangement uses TRBV19 and TRBJ1-2, with unresolved D. Trimming shortened V by 6 bases and J by 6 bases, and 14 bases separated the two germline ends. The CDR3 runs to 13 residues. Germline V lookup: CDR1 LNHDA, CDR2 SQIVND (reference sequence). CDR3 nucleotide sequence: TGTGCCAGTAGCACTGGAGTTCAAGATGGCTACACCTTC. Its translation is CASSTGVQDGYTF. Based on the CDR3 plus reference TRBV19 and TRBJ1-2, the full variable domain is DGGITQSPKYLFRKEGQNVTLSCEQNLNHDAMYWYRQDPGQGLRLIYYSQIVNDFQKGDIAEGYSVSREKKESFPLTVTSAQKNPTAFYLCASSTGVQDGYTFGSGTRLTVV.

A remark on this clone: One end of the junction varies from germline; a read error may be responsible. V usage is TRBV14 and J usage is TRBJ2-5, with 7 bases aligning to TRBD1. CDR1 and CDR2 from the germline V gene are SGHDN and FVKESK. There are 14 residues in the CDR3. CDR3 protein: CASSQGTAAATHYF. The CDR3 bases are TGTGCCAGCAGCCAGGGGACAGCCGCGGCGACCCACTACTTC.

The chain combines TRBV19 with TRBJ2-2, with D perhaps TRBD2 (6 bases). With 4 bases removed from V and 1 base from J, the gap between germline ends came to 13 bases. Germline V CDR1 and CDR2: LNHDA, SQIVND (reference sequence). The CDR3 is 16 amino acids. CDR3 amino acids: CASSTVSGLNTGELFF. DNA for the CDR3: TGTGCCAGTAGTACGGTTAGCGGATTGAACACCGGGGAGCTGTTTTTT.

The rearrangement uses TRBV30 and TRBJ1-6; 8 bases are shared with TRBD1. The CDR3 length is 17 residues. V lost 1 base to trimming and J lost 0 bases; unmatched junction nucleotides: 5. Germline loops: CDR1 GTSNPN, CDR2 SVGIG (reference sequence). CDR3 nucleotide sequence: TGTGCCTGGAGTGCCCGACAGGGGCGCTCCTATAATTCACCCCTCCACTTT. Translated, it gives CAWSARQGRSYNSPLHF.

The rearrangement joins TRBV6-1 to TRBJ2-1; TRBD1 aligns across 9 bases. V shed 3 bases and J 7 bases; nucleotides not matched to a gene: 7. This CDR3 comprises 15 residues. The germline V gene encodes CDR1 MNHNS and CDR2 SASEGT. CDR3 nucleotide sequence: TGTGCCAGCAGTGATTCGGACAGGGGCTATAATGAGCAGTTCTTC. Residues: CASSDSDRGYNEQFF.

This clone has just a few counts. The rearrangement links TRBV7-8 to TRBJ1-2; 8 nucleotides line up with TRBD1. Looked up from germline, CDR1 is SGHVS and CDR2 is FQNEAQ. The CDR3 extends over 14 amino acids. The junction had 8 bases not matched to a gene; V was cut back by 5 bases and J by 6 bases. This chain's CDR3 is CASSMTGDVDGYTF. The CDR3 nucleotides are TGTGCCAGCAGCATGACAGGGGACGTAGATGGCTACACCTTC.

The chain is built from TRBV27 and TRBJ2-1; a possible D gene is TRBD2 (6 bases). The V and J ends lost 3 bases and 0 bases respectively, with 12 bases between them. From germline, CDR1 is MNHEY and CDR2 SMNVEV (reference sequence). The CDR3 is 16 residues long. The DNA for the CDR3 is TGTGCCAGCAGTTTTTCAGCGGGTAGCTCCTACAATGAGCAGTTCTTC. Translated, it gives CASSFSAGSSYNEQFF.

The chain couples TRBV2 to TRBJ1-1, with 10 positions matching TRBD1. V dropped 6 bases and J dropped 4; count of bases not matched to a gene: 14. Germline V gene lookup returns CDR1 SNHLY and CDR2 FYNNEI. CDR3 length equals 17 residues. CDR3 in amino acids: CASSVYGQGGLGTEAFF. The CDR3 DNA sequence: TGTGCCAGCAGCGTCTACGGACAGGGGGGTTTGGGCACTGAAGCTTTCTTT.